This paragraph covers one T cell receptor (beta chain) sequence. The data were obtained in a study of graft-versus-host responses after intestinal transplantation. TCRdb keeps only in-frame clones here, not all; method: immunoSEQ multiplex PCR. The sample includes about 38,000 clones, roughly 80% of them seen just once. The sequence was collected from a human patient who received an intestinal transplant, so some T cells may come from the graft donor. The sequenced sample was PBMCs, obtained approximately 1,000 days after transplant.

The CDR3 DNA reads TGCGCCAGCAGTGAGGGGGGGGAAACTGGGGGATTCAGCGGCTACACCTTC. It codes for CASSEGGETGGFSGYTF. The chain combines TRBV10-1 with TRBJ1-2; maybe TRBD1 (5 bases). Germline V gives CDR1 WNHNN, CDR2 SYGVQD (reference sequence). The CDR3 consists of 17 residues. V was cut by 2 bases and J by 8 bases, with 24 bases left in between.